Below are 24 T cell receptor beta chains sequenced from a single sample in a study of response to subunit inactivated influenza vaccine. A single record per CDR3 protein comes from TCRdb applying MiXCR to the RT-PCR reads. The sample shows 400,000 to 650,000 distinct CDR3 sequences, roughly 7.6% of them seen only once. This material consisted of PBMCs from blood, taken around 25 months after vaccination. The receptors derive from a man aged 50-75 years who received an inactivated influenza vaccine.

In its sample, this clonotype was seen many times. The CDR3 DNA follows: TGCAGCGTTGAAGCCTTGACAGTTTACAATGAGCAGTTCTTC. Amino acid sequence: CSVEALTVYNEQFF. The V and J genes are TRBV29-1 and TRBJ2-1; D might be TRBD1 (5 bases). The CDR3 is made up of 14 amino acids. CDR1 is SQVTM, CDR2 ANQGSEA, per germline. V lost 1 base to trimming and J lost 4 bases, with 11 bases between them.

The chain recombines TRBV10-3 with TRBJ2-1, with 9 bases that match TRBD1. Per the germline V gene, CDR1 is ENHRY and CDR2 is SYGVKD. J gave up 2 bases and V 6 bases, and 5 bases lay outside the gene matches. The CDR3 contains 15 residues. The CDR3 DNA reads TGTGCCATCAGGTCCGGGACAGGGACCTACAATGAGCAGTTCTTC. Protein: CAIRSGTGTYNEQFF.

This clonotype came up many times. This rearrangement joins TRBV7-9 to TRBJ2-5; no definite D call. Germline CDR1 is SEHNR and CDR2 is FQNEAQ (reference sequence). Trimming left V 3 bases short and J 2 bases short, with 7 bases between. This CDR3 is 13 amino acids long. The CDR3 loop reads CASSFTRQETQYF. The CDR3 DNA reads TGTGCCAGCAGCTTCACGAGACAAGAGACCCAGTACTTC.

This clonotype was picked up a small number of times. The V and J genes are TRBV2 and TRBJ1-4; TRBD1 aligns across 8 bases. The CDR3 has 16 residues. CDR1 and CDR2 (germline): SNHLY, FYNNEI. Unmatched junction bases numbered 6, after V lost 6 bases and J lost 0 bases. The CDR3 sequence is CASRHRGISTNEKLFF. CDR3 DNA sequence: TGTGCCAGCAGACACAGGGGGATTTCAACTAATGAAAAACTGTTTTTT.

This chain uses TRBV7-9 with TRBJ1-5, with D uncertain. Germline V CDR1 and CDR2: SEHNR, FQNEAQ (reference sequence). Trimming cost V 5 bases and J 0 bases, with 8 bases left between them. The CDR3 totals 14 residues. CDR3 in amino acids: CASSVDGSNQPQHF. DNA of the CDR3: TGTGCCAGCAGCGTGGACGGTAGCAATCAGCCCCAGCATTTT.

The rearrangement uses TRBV30 and TRBJ1-1; TRBD1 matches 7 bases. V trimming: 5 bases; J trimming: 0 bases; junction bases outside the gene matches: 3. The germline V gene has CDR1 GTSNPN and CDR2 SVGIG (reference sequence). The CDR3 totals 13 residues. CDR3 loop: CAWQTGLNTEAFF. Written as DNA, the CDR3 is TGTGCCTGGCAGACAGGGCTGAACACTGAAGCTTTCTTT.

This clonotype was recorded at least ten times. The genes are TRBV29-1 and TRBJ2-7; 13 nucleotides agree with TRBD2. The CDR3 consists of 17 residues. Germline values: CDR1 SQVTM, CDR2 ANQGSEA. With 5 bases clipped from V and 2 bases from J, the junction kept 12 bases outside the gene matches. CDR3 amino acids: CSVTRTSGSSITYEQYF. The CDR3 nucleotides read TGCAGCGTTACTCGGACTAGCGGGAGTTCCATAACCTACGAGCAGTACTTC.

This clonotype was detected only a few times. V and J are TRBV7-2 and TRBJ1-5; D gene unclear. The CDR3 loop spans 12 amino acids. The V and J ends lost 5 bases and 9 bases respectively, with 11 bases between them. The V gene's germline CDR1 is SGHTA and CDR2 FQGNSA. In DNA form, the CDR3 reads TGTGCCAGCAGCCCCTACCGGGGGCCCCAGCATTTT. Protein: CASSPYRGPQHF. Variable domain in full (rest from reference TRBV7-2 and TRBJ1-5): GAGVSQSPSNKVTEKGKDVELRCDPISGHTALYWYRQSLGQGLEFLIYFQGNSAPDKSGLPSDRFSAERTGGSVSTLTIQRTQQEDSAVYLCASSPYRGPQHFGDGTRLSIL.

This clonotype was seen many times. CDR3 DNA: TGTGCCAGCAGCGGGACAGGGGGCTACCTAGCGGGAGGGCAAGAGACCCAGTACTTC. Translated, it gives CASSGTGGYLAGGQETQYF. The J gene is TRBJ2-5, the V gene TRBV4-2; D could derive from TRBD1 or TRBD2 (12 bases each). CDR1 LGHNA and CDR2 YNFKEQ come from the germline V gene. Trimming cost V 5 bases and J 2 bases, with 27 bases left between them. The CDR3 extends over 19 amino acids.

V is TRBV12-3 or TRBV12-4 and J is TRBJ2-3; 7 bases align to TRBD1. This CDR3 is 15 amino acids long. V lost 6 bases, J lost 2 bases, and 8 bases stayed unmatched. The CDR3 DNA follows: TGTGCCAGCAGAACAGGGGTGCAAGTCACAGATACGCAGTATTTT. Translated, it gives CASRTGVQVTDTQYF.

This clonotype was found a few times. The chain links TRBV4-2 to TRBJ2-3; D unclear. Trimming stripped 0 bases from V and 1 base from J, with 8 bases between. Germline V CDR1 and CDR2: LGHNA, YNFKEQ. The CDR3 contains 15 residues. The CDR3 spells CASSQDKFRTDTQYF. CDR3 sequence (DNA): TGTGCCAGCAGCCAAGATAAGTTCCGCACAGATACGCAGTATTTT.

The chain has TRBV6-1 and TRBJ2-3; 7 bases match TRBD2. Germline CDR1 reads MNHNS; CDR2 reads SASEGT. V shed 2 bases, J shed 0 bases, and the junction held 14 bases outside the gene matches. CDR3 length: 19 residues. The CDR3 bases are TGTGCCAGCAGTGAATTGAAATTACCGGGACTATCCAGCACAGATACGCAGTATTTT. It specifies CASSELKLPGLSSTDTQYF.

Only a few counts were recorded for this clonotype. The J gene is TRBJ2-1, the V gene TRBV12-3 or TRBV12-4; D possibly corresponds to TRBD2 (5 bases). Between the trimmed V and J ends, which lost 3 bases and 9 bases, there was a span of 12 bases. This CDR3 region has 13 residues. In nucleotides, the CDR3 is TGTGCCAGCAGTTTCCGCCTAGCCCCTGAGCAGTTCTTC. Its translation: CASSFRLAPEQFF.

This clonotype came up a few times. This rearrangement joins TRBV11-2 to TRBJ2-5, with D uncertain. CDR1 is SGHAT and CDR2 is FQNNGV in the germline V gene. Deletions cut 7 bases from V and 5 bases from J, with 8 bases between. The CDR3 is 11 amino acids. In DNA, the CDR3 is TGTGCCAGCATGAGAGCGGAGACCCAGTACTTC. Translation: CASMRAETQYF.

This clonotype was observed a handful of times. The chain couples TRBV5-1 to TRBJ1-1; TRBD1 matches 9 bases. J gave up 3 bases and V 1 base, and 10 bases lay outside the gene matches. Germline assignment: CDR1 SGHRS and CDR2 YFSETQ. The CDR3 consists of 17 residues. CDR3 loop: CASSLWGTGRTDTEAFF. The CDR3 bases are TGCGCCAGCAGCTTGTGGGGGACAGGGAGGACGGACACTGAAGCTTTCTTT.

The chain recombines TRBV6-4 with TRBJ2-5; TRBD2 is a possible D gene (6 bases). Trimming removed 6 bases at V and 5 bases at J, with 19 bases between. CDR1 is MRHNA and CDR2 is SNTAGT in the germline V gene. This CDR3 comprises 15 residues. CDR3: CASRPSSGSGETQYF. CDR3 DNA: TGTGCCAGCAGACCGAGTAGCGGTTCAGGGGAGACCCAGTACTTC.

This chain joins TRBV20-1 and TRBJ1-1, with D uncertain. V lost 6 bases to trimming and J lost 10 bases, with 24 bases between them. Germline loops: CDR1 DFQATT, CDR2 SNEGSKA (reference sequence). The CDR3 totals 14 residues. The CDR3 sequence is CSAPLILGIGRAFF. For the CDR3, the DNA is TGCAGTGCCCCTTTAATTCTTGGTATTGGGAGAGCTTTCTTT.

The chain has TRBV6-2 or TRBV6-3 and TRBJ2-5; 7 bases are a match to TRBD1. From germline, CDR1 is MNHEY and CDR2 SVGEGT. This CDR3 has 13 residues. V lost 6 bases to trimming and J lost 6 bases; unmatched junction nucleotides: 7. Written as DNA, the CDR3 is TGTGCCAGCAGAACCGAGGGGGCTCAGACCCAGTACTTC. Translation gives CASRTEGAQTQYF.

V usage is TRBV3-1 and J usage is TRBJ2-7, with a possible D match to TRBD1 (6 bases). The CDR3 spans 16 residues. CDR1 is LGHDT, CDR2 YNNKEL, per germline (reference sequence). The V and J ends lost 0 bases and 2 bases respectively, with 14 bases between them. The CDR3: CASSQEVQGPTYEQYF. The CDR3 nucleotides are TGTGCCAGCAGCCAAGAGGTGCAGGGGCCCACCTACGAGCAGTACTTC.

This clonotype occurred a few times. The rearrangement links TRBV11-2 to TRBJ2-5, with no clear D. This CDR3 spans 14 amino acids. CDR1 is SGHAT and CDR2 is FQNNGV in the germline V gene. V was shortened by 5 bases and J by 0 bases, with 10 bases between the two germline ends. CDR3 sequence: CASSQNYYQETQYF. CDR3 DNA sequence: TGTGCCAGCAGCCAAAACTATTACCAAGAGACCCAGTACTTC.

This clonotype turned up a few times. V and J are TRBV12-3 or TRBV12-4 and TRBJ1-2, with D possibly being TRBD1 (5 bases). The V and J ends lost 6 bases and 2 bases respectively, with 13 bases between them. The CDR3 totals 14 residues. The CDR3 reads CASRAGRANYGYTF. CDR3 nucleotides: TGTGCCAGCAGGGCGGGACGGGCAAACTATGGCTACACCTTC.

The V call is TRBV3-1, the J call TRBJ2-7; D not certain. From germline, CDR1 is LGHDT and CDR2 YNNKEL (reference sequence). The CDR3 totals 12 residues. The V gene lost 4 bases and the J gene lost 8 bases, with 12 bases spanning the gap. The CDR3 is CASSPPYGQQYF. In DNA, the CDR3 is TGTGCCAGCAGCCCCCCTTACGGACAGCAGTACTTC.

This clonotype was counted between two and nine times. This chain links TRBV7-2 with TRBJ2-7; TRBD2 matches 16 bases. V lost 5 bases and J lost 0; bases outside the gene matches: 4. CDR3 length: 17 amino acids. Germline CDR1 SGHTA, CDR2 FQGNSA. CDR3 DNA: TGTGCCAGCAGCGGGACTAGCGGGAGGGCCATCTCCTACGAGCAGTACTTC. Amino acids: CASSGTSGRAISYEQYF.

This clonotype was seen ten or more times. The V gene is TRBV7-3, the J gene TRBJ2-7; the D gene is possibly TRBD1 (6 bases). V gave up 5 bases and J gave up 0 bases, with 11 bases separating them. CDR3 length: 14 amino acids. The V gene's germline CDR1 is SGHTA and CDR2 FQGTGA. DNA of the CDR3: TGTGCCAGCAGCCCGGGACACTCCTCCTACGAGCAGTACTTC. Amino acid sequence: CASSPGHSSYEQYF.